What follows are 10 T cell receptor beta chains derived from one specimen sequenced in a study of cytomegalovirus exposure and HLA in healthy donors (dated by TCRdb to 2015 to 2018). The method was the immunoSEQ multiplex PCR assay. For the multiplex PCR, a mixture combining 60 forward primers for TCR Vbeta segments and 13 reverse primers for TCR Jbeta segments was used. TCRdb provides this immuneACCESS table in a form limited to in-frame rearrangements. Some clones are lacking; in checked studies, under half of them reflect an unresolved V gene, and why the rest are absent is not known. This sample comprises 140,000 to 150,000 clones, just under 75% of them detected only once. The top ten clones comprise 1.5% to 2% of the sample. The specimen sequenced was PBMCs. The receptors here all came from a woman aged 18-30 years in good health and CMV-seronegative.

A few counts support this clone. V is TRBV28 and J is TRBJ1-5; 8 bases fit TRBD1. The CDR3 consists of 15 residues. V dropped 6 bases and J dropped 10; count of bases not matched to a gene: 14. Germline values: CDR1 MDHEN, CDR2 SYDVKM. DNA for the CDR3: TGTGCCAGCAGGCGAATGACAGGGGCAGACAGCCCCCAGCATTTT. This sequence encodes CASRRMTGADSPQHF.

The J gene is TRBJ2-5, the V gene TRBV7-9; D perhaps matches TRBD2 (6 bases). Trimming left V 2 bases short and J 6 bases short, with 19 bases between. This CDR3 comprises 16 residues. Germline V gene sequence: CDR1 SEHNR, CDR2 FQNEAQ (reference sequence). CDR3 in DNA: TGTGCCAGCAGCTTACCATTAGGGCGGGGTGGAAAGACCCAGTACTTC. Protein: CASSLPLGRGGKTQYF.

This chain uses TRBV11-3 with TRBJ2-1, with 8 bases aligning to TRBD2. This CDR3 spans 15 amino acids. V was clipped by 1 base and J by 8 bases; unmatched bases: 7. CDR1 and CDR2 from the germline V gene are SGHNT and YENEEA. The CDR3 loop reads CASSLGSGTFHEQFF. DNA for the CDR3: TGTGCCAGCAGCTTAGGTAGCGGGACGTTCCATGAGCAGTTCTTC.

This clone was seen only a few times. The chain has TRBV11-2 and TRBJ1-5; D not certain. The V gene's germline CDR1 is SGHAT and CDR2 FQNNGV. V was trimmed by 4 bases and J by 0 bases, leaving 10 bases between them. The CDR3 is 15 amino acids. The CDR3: CASSSGMNSNQPQHF. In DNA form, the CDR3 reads TGTGCCAGCAGCTCCGGGATGAATAGCAATCAGCCCCAGCATTTT.

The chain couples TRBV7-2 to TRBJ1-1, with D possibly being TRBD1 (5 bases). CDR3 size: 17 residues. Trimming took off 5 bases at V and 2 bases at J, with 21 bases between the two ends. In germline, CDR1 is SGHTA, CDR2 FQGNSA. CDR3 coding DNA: TGTGCCAGCAGCCCACTGATAGAGACAGAAGTAAACACTGAAGCTTTCTTT. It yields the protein CASSPLIETEVNTEAFF.

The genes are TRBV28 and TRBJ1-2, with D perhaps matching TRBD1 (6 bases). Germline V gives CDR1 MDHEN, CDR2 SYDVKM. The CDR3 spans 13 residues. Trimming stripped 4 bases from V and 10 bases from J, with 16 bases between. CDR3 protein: CASSSQGIQLYTF. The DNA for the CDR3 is TGTGCCAGCAGTTCACAGGGTATTCAACTCTACACCTTC.

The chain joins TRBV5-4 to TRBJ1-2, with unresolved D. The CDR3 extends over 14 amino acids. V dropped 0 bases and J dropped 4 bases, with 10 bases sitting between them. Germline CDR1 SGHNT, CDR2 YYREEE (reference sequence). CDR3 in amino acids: CASSLVDNGYGYTF. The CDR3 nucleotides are TGTGCCAGCAGCTTGGTAGATAATGGCTATGGCTACACCTTC.

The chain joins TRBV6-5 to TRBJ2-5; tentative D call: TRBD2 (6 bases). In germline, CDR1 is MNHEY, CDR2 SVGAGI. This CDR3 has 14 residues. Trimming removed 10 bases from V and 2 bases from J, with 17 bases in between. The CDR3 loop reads CATHRGGPQETQYF. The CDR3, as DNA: TGTGCCACTCACCGGGGAGGACCACAAGAGACCCAGTACTTC.

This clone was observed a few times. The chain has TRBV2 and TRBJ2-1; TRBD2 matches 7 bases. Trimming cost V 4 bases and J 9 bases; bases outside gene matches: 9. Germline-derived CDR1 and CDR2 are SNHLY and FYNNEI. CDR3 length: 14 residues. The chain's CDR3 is CASSVGPGGSEQFF. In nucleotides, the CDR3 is TGTGCCAGCAGTGTAGGACCCGGGGGGAGTGAGCAGTTCTTC.

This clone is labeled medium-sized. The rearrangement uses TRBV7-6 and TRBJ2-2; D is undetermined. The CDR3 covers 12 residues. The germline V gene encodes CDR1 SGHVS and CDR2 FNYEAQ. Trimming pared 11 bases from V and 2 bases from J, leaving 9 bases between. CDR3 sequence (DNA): TGTGCCCTACAGATAAACACCGGGGAGCTGTTTTTT. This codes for CALQINTGELFF.